This T cell receptor beta chain was obtained from a study of blood T cell repertoires in COVID-19. The method was immunoSEQ multiplex PCR; TCRdb's version includes in-frame clones alone and lacks a portion of them. The data show approximately 50,000 clones, about 75% seen once. V lost 3 bases, J lost 4 bases, and 8 bases stayed unmatched. The CDR3 loop spans 16 amino acids. Germline CDR1 and CDR2: SGHVS and FQNEAQ. This TCR derives from a man aged 50-60 years with active or convalescent COVID-19. Specimen: peripheral blood. The chain carries TRBV7-8 and TRBJ1-2, with TRBD1 matching over 10 bases. In nucleotides, the CDR3 is TGTGCCAGCAGCTTCAACCGGGACAGGGGAACCTATGGCTACACCTTC. It yields the protein CASSFNRDRGTYGYTF.